Presented here are 7 T cell receptor beta chains from one specimen sequenced in a study of beta chain features in type 1 diabetes. The sequenced template was cDNA made from the entire isolated RNA. This table comes from immunoSEQ multiplex PCR, and its TCRdb copy is limited to in-frame clones, with some not included. The table has roughly 450,000 clones, approximately 10% seen once. Sequenced: naive CD4+ T cells from blood. The receptors stem from a young woman in good health.

This clone came up a few times. This chain connects TRBV4-3 to TRBJ2-1; TRBD2 agrees at 7 bases. Germline trimming cut 0 bases from V and 3 bases from J; bases unmatched to any gene: 8. Germline assignment: CDR1 LGHNA and CDR2 YSLEER. The CDR3 extends over 17 amino acids. CDR3 in amino acids: CASSQDFTASGYNEQFF. The DNA of the CDR3 is TGCGCCAGCAGCCAAGATTTTACGGCTAGCGGCTACAATGAGCAGTTCTTC.

This clone was counted between two and nine times. The V gene is TRBV6-6, the J gene TRBJ1-6; D is undetermined. Germline lookup yields CDR1 MNHNY and CDR2 SVGAGI (reference sequence). The ends were cut back, 2 bases at V and 0 bases at J, with 8 bases in the middle. The CDR3 runs 16 residues. The CDR3 loop reads CASSYEASSYNSPLHF. The CDR3 nucleotides are TGTGCCAGCAGTTACGAGGCTAGCTCCTATAATTCACCCCTCCACTTT.

There are a few counts of this clone. The rearrangement uses TRBV7-9 and TRBJ2-2, with D maybe TRBD2 (6 bases). Looked up from germline, CDR1 is SEHNR and CDR2 is FQNEAQ (reference sequence). CDR3 length: 16 amino acids. V lost 2 bases to trimming and J lost 0 bases, with 10 bases between them. The CDR3 loop reads CASSLRLAPNTGELFF. CDR3 DNA sequence: TGTGCCAGCAGCTTACGCCTAGCGCCGAACACCGGGGAGCTGTTTTTT.

The V and J genes are TRBV4-2 and TRBJ2-5; TRBD1 aligns across 9 bases. With 4 bases clipped from V and 4 bases from J, the junction kept 7 bases outside the gene matches. The CDR3 extends over 15 amino acids. From germline, CDR1 is LGHNA and CDR2 YNFKEQ. The CDR3 here is CASSRSPTGGETQYF. CDR3 bases: TGTGCCAGCAGCCGGAGCCCGACAGGGGGAGAGACCCAGTACTTC.

This chain links TRBV20-1 with TRBJ2-5; D not resolved. CDR3 length equals 10 residues. Between the trimmed V and J ends, which lost 7 bases and 3 bases, there was a span of 6 bases. Germline CDR1 and CDR2: DFQATT and SNEGSKA (reference sequence). In DNA, the CDR3 is TGCAGTGTTTCCAAAGAGACCCAGTACTTC. This gives the protein CSVSKETQYF.

The rearrangement links TRBV4-2 to TRBJ2-3; possibly TRBD1 or TRBD2 for D (5 bases each). This CDR3 region has 17 residues. V gave up 4 bases and J gave up 4 bases, with 21 bases separating them. CDR1 LGHNA and CDR2 YNFKEQ come from the germline V gene. Here the CDR3 reads CASSPVPLRGEADTQYF. CDR3 sequence (DNA): TGTGCCAGCAGCCCCGTTCCGTTAAGGGGAGAGGCAGATACGCAGTATTTT.

The chain carries TRBV9 and TRBJ1-3; tentatively, D is TRBD1 (6 bases). CDR3 length: 16 residues. Germline lookup yields CDR1 SGDLS and CDR2 YYNGEE. V was clipped by 1 base and J by 0 bases, with 11 bases between them. CDR3 in amino acids: CASSVSGGPSGNTIYF. The CDR3 DNA follows: TGTGCCAGCAGCGTAAGCGGGGGGCCCTCTGGAAACACCATATATTTT.